These 17 T cell receptor beta chains share one sample of origin, sequenced in a study of T cell responses to AZD1222 COVID-19 vaccine. Data came from immunoSEQ multiplex PCR; TCRdb stores just in-frame clones and leaves some out. The data hold some 150,000 clones, with 80% to 95% observed a single time. The input for sequencing was peripheral blood, taken 28 days after the second AZD1222 dose. The receptor source for this set is an adult who received the AZD1222 COVID-19 vaccine.

The chain has TRBV28 and TRBJ1-1, with D uncertain. CDR1 and CDR2 from the germline V gene are MDHEN and SYDVKM. CDR3 length: 13 residues. V was trimmed by 6 bases and J by 1 base, leaving 9 bases between them. The CDR3 protein is CASSLTENTEAFF. The CDR3 DNA sequence: TGTGCCAGCAGCCTAACAGAGAACACTGAAGCTTTCTTT.

A single count supports this clone. The gene calls are TRBV4-2 and TRBJ1-1; 7 bases align to TRBD1. CDR1 is LGHNA, CDR2 YNFKEQ, per germline. The CDR3 covers 16 residues. V gave up 4 bases and J gave up 5 bases; unmatched junction bases: 13. In DNA, the CDR3 is TGTGCCAGCAGCCCTCAACTTGACAGGGTCGGTACTGAAGCTTTCTTT. Protein sequence: CASSPQLDRVGTEAFF.

The gene calls are TRBV12-5 and TRBJ2-1; 11 bases align to TRBD2. There are 16 residues in the CDR3. CDR1 and CDR2 from the germline V gene are LGHNT and FRNRAP. V lost 6 bases, J lost 1 base, and 5 bases stayed unmatched. Written as DNA, the CDR3 is TGTGCTAGTGGGCTCACTAGCGGGAGTTCCTACAATGAGCAGTTCTTC. Translating it yields CASGLTSGSSYNEQFF. The full variable domain, with the rest looked up from reference TRBV12-5 and TRBJ2-1, is DARVTQTPRHKVTEMGQEVTMRCQPILGHNTVFWYRQTMMQGLELLAYFRNRAPLDDSGMPKDRFSAEMPDATLATLKIQPSEPRDSAVYFCASGLTSGSSYNEQFFGPGTRLTVL.

The chain couples TRBV7-2 to TRBJ1-1; D unresolved. The germline gives CDR1 SGHTA, CDR2 FQGNSA. The CDR3 covers 16 residues. V was clipped by 1 base and J by 0 bases, with 12 bases between them. The CDR3: CASSLVAVDMNTEAFF. The CDR3 DNA follows: TGTGCCAGCAGCTTAGTGGCGGTGGATATGAACACTGAAGCTTTCTTT.

The gene calls are TRBV7-8 and TRBJ1-3; TRBD1 matches at 9 bases. Losses at the gene ends were 5 bases for V and 2 bases for J; bases not matched to a gene: 7. CDR3 length equals 16 residues. Per the germline V gene, CDR1 is SGHVS and CDR2 is FQNEAQ. The CDR3 DNA is TGTGCCAGCAGCCAAAGTACAGGGGGCGCTGGAAACACCATATATTTT. It codes for CASSQSTGGAGNTIYF.

The J gene is TRBJ1-2, the V gene TRBV19, with a tentative D call TRBD1 (5 bases). CDR1 and CDR2 from the germline V gene are LNHDA and SQIVND (reference sequence). The CDR3 consists of 15 residues. V was cut by 1 base and J by 3 bases, with 12 bases left in between. As DNA, the CDR3 is TGTGCCAGTAGTATAGCCCCTGGAGGGGACTATGGCTACACCTTC. Its translation is CASSIAPGGDYGYTF.

V usage is TRBV29-1 and J usage is TRBJ2-1, with no clear D. Germline CDR1 reads SQVTM; CDR2 reads ANQGSEA. Trimming pared 2 bases from V and 9 bases from J, leaving 14 bases between. The CDR3 extends over 13 amino acids. CDR3 nucleotides: TGCAGCGTTGAAAGGGTAGGTGCGAGTGAGCAGTTCTTC. This codes for CSVERVGASEQFF.

The chain couples TRBV27 to TRBJ1-2; D unresolved. Between the trimmed V and J ends, which lost 5 bases and 4 bases, there was a span of 11 bases. The CDR3 has 13 amino acids. The germline gives CDR1 MNHEY, CDR2 SMNVEV (reference sequence). The CDR3 DNA is TGTGCCAGCAGTCCGTACTCTGTCTATGGCTACACCTTC. Its protein product is CASSPYSVYGYTF.

This chain joins TRBV5-1 and TRBJ1-3; TRBD1 agrees at 7 bases. V was pared by 4 bases and J by 2 bases, with 9 bases of the junction left unmatched. The CDR3 runs to 16 residues. The germline gives CDR1 SGHRS, CDR2 YFSETQ. The CDR3 loop is CASSGGTQGAGNTIYF. DNA of the CDR3: TGCGCCAGCAGCGGGGGAACCCAGGGGGCTGGAAACACCATATATTTT. Complete variable domain (other parts from reference TRBV5-1 and TRBJ1-3): KAGVTQTPRYLIKTRGQQVTLSCSPISGHRSVSWYQQTPGQGLQFLFEYFSETQRNKGNFPGRFSGRQFSNSRSEMNVSTLELGDSALYLCASSGGTQGAGNTIYFGEGSWLTVV.

The chain uses TRBV4-1 and TRBJ1-4; D is undetermined. CDR3 length: 15 amino acids. Germline V gives CDR1 MGHRA, CDR2 YSYEKL. Deletions cut 3 bases from V and 2 bases from J, with 10 bases between. The CDR3 coding sequence is TGCGCCAGCAGCCACCCGGGAAGGACTAATGAAAAACTGTTTTTT. Encoded protein: CASSHPGRTNEKLFF.

This clone was observed once. J is TRBJ1-2 and V is TRBV28, with 7 bases identical to TRBD1. The CDR3 has 14 amino acids. Unmatched junction bases numbered 5, after V lost 2 bases and J lost 5 bases. Germline CDR1 and CDR2: MDHEN and SYDVKM. This CDR3 is CASSLPDRVYGYTF. The CDR3, as DNA: TGTGCCAGCAGTTTACCCGACAGGGTATATGGCTACACCTTC.

This chain links TRBV7-2 with TRBJ1-6; no reliable D call. Germline CDR1 is SGHTA and CDR2 is FQGNSA. The germline V and J ends were trimmed by 7 bases and 9 bases, with 19 bases remaining between them. CDR3 size: 15 residues. As DNA, the CDR3 is TGTGCCAGCACCCCATTGATAGGTTCGGGTTCACCCCTCCACTTT. Protein sequence: CASTPLIGSGSPLHF.

A single count supports this clone. This chain links TRBV7-8 with TRBJ2-3, with TRBD2 matching 11 bases. CDR1 is SGHVS and CDR2 is FQNEAQ in the germline V gene. With 1 base clipped from V and 9 bases from J, the junction kept 9 bases outside the gene matches. The CDR3 runs 16 residues. This chain's CDR3 is CASSLVVAGGPETQYF. As DNA, the CDR3 is TGTGCCAGCAGCTTAGTGGTAGCGGGAGGGCCGGAAACGCAGTATTTT.

This chain links TRBV9 with TRBJ2-1, with 9 bases that match TRBD1. Germline CDR1 and CDR2: SGDLS and YYNGEE. The CDR3 is made up of 15 amino acids. J gave up 7 bases and V 0 bases, and 5 bases lay outside the gene matches. DNA of the CDR3: TGTGCCAGCAGCGTAGAACAGGGGGCCGGGAATGAGCAGTTCTTC. Encoded protein: CASSVEQGAGNEQFF.

This clone was recorded once. The chain joins TRBV7-9 to TRBJ2-1, with TRBD2 matching 9 bases. The CDR3 is 16 amino acids. The V segment lost 1 base and the J segment 7 bases; nucleotides outside the gene matches: 8. The germline V gene has CDR1 SEHNR and CDR2 FQNEAQ (reference sequence). The CDR3 DNA sequence: TGTGCCAGCAGCTTAGGGGTTGGGACTAGCTTTAATGAGCAGTTCTTC. Residues: CASSLGVGTSFNEQFF.

The CDR3 spells CASSPALGPESSYEQYF. The CDR3 DNA reads as TGTGCCAGCAGTCCAGCCCTCGGGCCCGAAAGCTCCTACGAGCAGTACTTC. The chain carries TRBV28 and TRBJ2-7, with D unresolved. The CDR3 contains 17 residues. CDR1 and CDR2 (germline): MDHEN, SYDVKM. Trimming removed 5 bases from V and 0 bases from J, with 20 bases in between.

V gene TRBV19 combines with J gene TRBJ1-3; the D gene is possibly TRBD1 (6 bases). CDR1 is LNHDA, CDR2 SQIVND, per germline (reference sequence). V was cut by 10 bases and J by 0 bases, with 16 bases left in between. The CDR3 contains 15 residues. Here the CDR3 DNA reads TGTGCCACCAAAAGACAGGCTGACTCTGGAAACACCATATATTTT. Residues: CATKRQADSGNTIYF. The variable domain in full, completed from reference TRBV19 and TRBJ1-3, reads DGGITQSPKYLFRKEGQNVTLSCEQNLNHDAMYWYRQDPGQGLRLIYYSQIVNDFQKGDIAEGYSVSREKKESFPLTVTSAQKNPTAFYLCATKRQADSGNTIYFGEGSWLTVV.